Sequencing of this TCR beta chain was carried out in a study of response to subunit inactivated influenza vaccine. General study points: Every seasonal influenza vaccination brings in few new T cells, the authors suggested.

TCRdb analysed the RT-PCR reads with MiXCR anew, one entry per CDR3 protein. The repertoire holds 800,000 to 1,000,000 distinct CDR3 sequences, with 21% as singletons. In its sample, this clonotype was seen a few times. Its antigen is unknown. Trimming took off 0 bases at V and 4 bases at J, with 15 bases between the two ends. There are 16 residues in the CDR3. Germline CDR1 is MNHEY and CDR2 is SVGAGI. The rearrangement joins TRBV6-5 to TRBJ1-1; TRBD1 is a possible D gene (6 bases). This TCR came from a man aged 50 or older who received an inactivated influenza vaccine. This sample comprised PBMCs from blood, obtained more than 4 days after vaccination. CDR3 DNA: TGTGCCAGCAGTTACTCCGGGGGGCAGAGGGTCACTGAAGCTTTCTTT. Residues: CASSYSGGQRVTEAFF.